This T cell receptor beta chain was sequenced in a study of neurological immune-mediated disorders. Study results and limitations: The most TCR clonal expansion was seen in HTLV-1-associated myelopathy, and the least was seen in multiple sclerosis, which fell below healthy controls.

The time point denotes: technical triplicate 3. CD4+ or CD8+ T cells at a count of more than 850,000 served as input for the sorted libraries. From germline, CDR1 is MGHRA and CDR2 YSYEKL. This CDR3 has 16 residues. Trimming took 0 bases from V and 2 from J; bases not matched to a gene: 5. By 5'RACE with 10-nucleotide random UMIs, the cDNA was made. From 15-18 subjects, every sequencing run obtained over 170 million TCR-beta sequences. TCRdb ran MiXCR on the 5' RACE reads and lists one entry per CDR3 protein. The sample carries 25,000 to 35,000 distinct CDR3 sequences, around 17% recorded once. This clonotype came up many times. What it binds is unknown.

This chain connects TRBV4-1 to TRBJ2-3, with TRBD2 matching 7 bases. Sequenced input: CD4+ T cells from blood. This receptor was identified in a female donor with HTLV-1-associated myelopathy (HAM/TSP). The CDR3 is CASSQEGLPSTDTQYF. DNA for the CDR3: TGCGCCAGCAGCCAAGAGGGACTACCTTCCACAGATACGCAGTATTTT.